A selection of T cell receptor beta chains follows, all from one sample in a study of identical twins. MiXCR, run by TCRdb on the 5' RACE reads, gives a single entry per CDR3 protein. The sample carries 450,000 or so distinct CDR3 sequences, 12% to 15% recorded once. The data were also submitted as part of a second study, on yellow fever vaccine responses in identical twins.

Sequencing used CD4+ T cells sorted from blood. Receptor source: a woman under 30 in good health. Each CDR3 is given with its conserved first and last residue. Each record gives: CDR3 length, J gene, clone size, D gene, V gene, CDR3 DNA, CDR3 protein. A D gene is named only where the DNA matches it firmly. Not every row has a clone size; where given, it reads once, few, many or a size class.

>17|TRBJ1-5|.|TRBD1|TRBV5-1
TGCGCCAGCAGCTACTATTCGGGGAAGGGGGCGGGTCAGCCCCAGCATTTT
CASSYYSGKGAGQPQHF
>12|TRBJ2-3|many|.|TRBV29-1
TGCAGCGTTCTACCAGACACAGATACGCAGTATTTT
CSVLPDTDTQYF
>15|TRBJ2-7|.|.|TRBV27
TGTGCCAGCAGTTTATCAGGACCTCTCTCCTACGAGCAGTACTTC
CASSLSGPLSYEQYF
>14|TRBJ1-1|.|.|TRBV15
TGTGCCACCAGCAGACCAGACACGAACACTGAAGCTTTCTTT
CATSRPDTNTEAFF
>16|TRBJ1-3|.|.|TRBV6-5
TGTGCCAGCAGTTACTCGTGGGGCGAGACTGGAAACACCATATATTTT
CASSYSWGETGNTIYF
>13|TRBJ2-7|.|.|TRBV30
TGTGCCTGGAGGCCTGGCGGGGAGTACGAGCAGTACTTC
CAWRPGGEYEQYF
>17|TRBJ2-7|.|.|TRBV6-1
TGTGCCAGCAGTAGAACTCAGGGGATAGCGGCGATATACGAGCAGTACTTC
CASSRTQGIAAIYEQYF
>14|TRBJ2-6|few|.|TRBV3-1
TGTGCCAGCAGCCAATCCGTAGGGGCCAACGTCCTGACTTTC
CASSQSVGANVLTF
>12|TRBJ1-1|many|.|TRBV7-2
TGTGCCAGCAGCTTAGTTCTGGGAGAAGCTTTCTTT
CASSLVLGEAFF
>12|TRBJ2-5|.|.|TRBV29-1
TGCAGCGTTGAGCTTGGTGGAGAGACCCAGTACTTC
CSVELGGETQYF
>13|TRBJ2-5|.|.|TRBV5-5
TGTGCCATCGGCGCCGGGCTCGTAGAGACCCAGTACTTC
CAIGAGLVETQYF
>15|TRBJ2-2|few|TRBD2|TRBV20-1
TGCAGTGCTAGAAAAGCGGGAGAGGTTACCGGGGAGCTGTTTTTT
CSARKAGEVTGELFF
>15|TRBJ2-5|.|.|TRBV14
TGTGCCAGCAGCCAAGGGATCAGGGGAAGAGAGACCCAGTACTTC
CASSQGIRGRETQYF
>14|TRBJ1-4|.|.|TRBV24-1
TGTGCCACCACCCGGGTAGCAACTAATGAAAAACTGTTTTTT
CATTRVATNEKLFF
>14|TRBJ1-1|few|TRBD1|TRBV7-8
TGTGCCAGCAGGGGGCAGGGGGCTGGGACTGAAGCTTTCTTT
CASRGQGAGTEAFF
>15|TRBJ2-7|.|TRBD1|TRBV7-8
TGTGCCAGCAGCTTAGAGGTGGGGACAGGGCCCGAGCAGTACTTC
CASSLEVGTGPEQYF
>17|TRBJ2-7|.|TRBD2|TRBV12-5
TGTGCTAGTGGCTTAGCTCTAGCGGGGGCCGTTACCTACGAGCAGTACTTC
CASGLALAGAVTYEQYF
>15|TRBJ2-7|few|TRBD2|TRBV7-9
TGTGCCAGCAGCTCGCCGGGACTAGGGGCATACGAGCAGTACTTC
CASSSPGLGAYEQYF
>11|TRBJ1-4|.|.|TRBV20-1
TGCAGTGCCCCGGTGGGGGAAAAACTGTTTTTT
CSAPVGEKLFF
>14|TRBJ2-1|few|.|TRBV6-1
TGTGCCAGTTCGGGACTCCTGACCTACAATGAGCAGTTCTTC
CASSGLLTYNEQFF
>14|TRBJ2-1|.|.|TRBV5-1
TGCGCCAGCAGCTTAGATCCAGCGACCAATGAGCAGTTCTTC
CASSLDPATNEQFF
>15|TRBJ2-2|.|.|TRBV20-1
TGCAGTGCTAGAGATCGGAGATCCTTGACCGGGGAGCTGTTTTTT
CSARDRRSLTGELFF
>13|TRBJ1-5|.|.|TRBV20-1
TGCAGTGCTAGAGAGGGGTCGGTTCAGCCCCAGCATTTT
CSAREGSVQPQHF
>12|TRBJ2-1|few|.|TRBV3-1
TGTGCCAGCAGCCCCCTAGACAATGAGCAGTTCTTC
CASSPLDNEQFF
>14|TRBJ2-7|.|TRBD2|TRBV10-2
TGCGCCAGCTGTTTAGCGGGAGGGGTCTACGAGCAGTACTTC
CASCLAGGVYEQYF
>13|TRBJ1-2|.|.|TRBV29-1
TGCAGCGTTGGGGTACAGGGACACTATGGCTACACCTTC
CSVGVQGHYGYTF
>16|TRBJ2-2|many|.|TRBV7-2
TGTGCCAGCAGCCCCGTTTGGGGGGCGAGGACCGGGGAGCTGTTTTTT
CASSPVWGARTGELFF
>14|TRBJ1-6|few|.|TRBV28
TGTGCCAGCTGGGGCCCGGGCGTCCATTCACCCCTCCACTTT
CASWGPGVHSPLHF
>16|TRBJ2-4|few|TRBD1|TRBV5-1
TGCGCCAGCAGCTTGGCCGGAATCGACAGGGGACACATTCAGTACTTC
CASSLAGIDRGHIQYF
>15|TRBJ2-7|few|.|TRBV2
TGTGCCAGCAGTGTACAGGGCAGGGGTATCGACGAGCAGTACTTC
CASSVQGRGIDEQYF
>15|TRBJ2-5|few|.|TRBV27
TGTGCCAGCAATCCCCGAAAAGACACGCAAGAGACCCAGTACTTC
CASNPRKDTQETQYF
>12|TRBJ2-7|.|.|TRBV24-1
TGTGCCACCAGTGAGTACTCCTACGAGCAGTACTTC
CATSEYSYEQYF
>15|TRBJ2-1|few|TRBD1|TRBV28
TGTGCCAGCAGTGACCCGGGACAGGGGGAAGTTGAGCAGTTCTTC
CASSDPGQGEVEQFF
>13|TRBJ2-4|.|.|TRBV29-1
TGCAGCGTCAGACAGACGGCCAAAAACATTCAGTACTTC
CSVRQTAKNIQYF
>14|TRBJ1-2|.|.|TRBV6-1
TGTGCCAGCAGTCCCCCCCCGGGACTGAGGGGCTACACCTTC
CASSPPPGLRGYTF
>15|TRBJ2-1|.|.|TRBV11-1
TGTGCCAGCAGCCTGTCCGATGGACCCTACAATGAGCAGTTCTTC
CASSLSDGPYNEQFF
>16|TRBJ2-3|few|TRBD2|TRBV27
TGTGCCAGCAGTTTACGGTGGGGGGGTAGCACAGATACGCAGTATTTT
CASSLRWGGSTDTQYF
>15|TRBJ2-5|many|TRBD1|TRBV27
TGTGCCAGCAGTAGTCCCGGGACAGGGGGAGAGACCCAGTACTTC
CASSSPGTGGETQYF
>18|TRBJ2-1|many|TRBD2|TRBV10-2
TGCGCCAGCAGTGGGCCCCGACTAGCGGGATTCTCCTACAATGAGCAGTTCTTC
CASSGPRLAGFSYNEQFF
>16|TRBJ2-2|few|.|TRBV5-8
TGTGCCAGCAGCCTTGGCACAGCCCAACGGACCGGGGAGCTGTTTTTT
CASSLGTAQRTGELFF